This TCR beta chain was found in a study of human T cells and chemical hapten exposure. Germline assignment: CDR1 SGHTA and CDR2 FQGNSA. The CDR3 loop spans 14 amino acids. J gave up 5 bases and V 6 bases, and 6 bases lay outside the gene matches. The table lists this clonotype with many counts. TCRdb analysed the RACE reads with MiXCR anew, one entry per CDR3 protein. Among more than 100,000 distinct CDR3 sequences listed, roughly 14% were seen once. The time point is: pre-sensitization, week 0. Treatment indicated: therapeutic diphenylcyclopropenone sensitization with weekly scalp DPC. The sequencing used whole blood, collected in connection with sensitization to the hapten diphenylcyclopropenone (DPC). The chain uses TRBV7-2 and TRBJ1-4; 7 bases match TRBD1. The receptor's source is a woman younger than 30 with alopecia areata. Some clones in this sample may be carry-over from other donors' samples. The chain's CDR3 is CASSKGAENEKLFF. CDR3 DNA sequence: TGTGCCAGCAGTAAGGGGGCGGAGAATGAAAAACTGTTTTTT.